Following are 3 T cell receptor beta chains from one sample sequenced in a study of control samples from healthy donors and cancer patients. Clones were sequenced by immunoSEQ multiplex PCR, and TCRdb holds only the in-frame ones, with some missing. The repertoire holds tens of thousands of clones, with roughly 93% as singletons. The specimen sequenced was PBMCs. These receptors came from a woman aged 40 to 55 with lung cancer.

The chain carries TRBV28 and TRBJ1-3; maybe TRBD1 (6 bases). Trimming shortened V by 4 bases and J by 0 bases, and 7 bases separated the two germline ends. In germline, CDR1 is MDHEN, CDR2 SYDVKM. The CDR3 is made up of 14 amino acids. In nucleotides, the CDR3 is TGTGCCAGCAGTTCACAGGGCTCTGGAAACACCATATATTTT. Translation gives CASSSQGSGNTIYF.

The chain has TRBV4-1 and TRBJ2-3; weak D call: TRBD2 (5 bases). V was pared by 0 bases and J by 7 bases, with 8 bases between. The CDR3 loop spans 13 amino acids. Per the germline V gene, CDR1 is MGHRA and CDR2 is YSYEKL. The CDR3 sequence is CASSQDPGNTQYF. CDR3 in DNA: TGCGCCAGCAGCCAAGATCCGGGGAATACGCAGTATTTT.

This chain connects TRBV7-2 to TRBJ1-2; a weak D match, TRBD1 (5 bases). Deletions cut 3 bases from V and 3 bases from J, with 17 bases between. CDR1 SGHTA and CDR2 FQGNSA come from the germline V gene. The CDR3 spans 16 residues. The CDR3 bases are TGTGCCAGCAGCTTTAGACCGACAGAAGGGGACTATGGCTACACCTTC. As protein: CASSFRPTEGDYGYTF. Supplemented by reference TRBV7-2 and TRBJ1-2, the full variable domain reads GAGVSQSPSNKVTEKGKDVELRCDPISGHTALYWYRQSLGQGLEFLIYFQGNSAPDKSGLPSDRFSAERTGGSVSTLTIQRTQQEDSAVYLCASSFRPTEGDYGYTFGSGTRLTVV.